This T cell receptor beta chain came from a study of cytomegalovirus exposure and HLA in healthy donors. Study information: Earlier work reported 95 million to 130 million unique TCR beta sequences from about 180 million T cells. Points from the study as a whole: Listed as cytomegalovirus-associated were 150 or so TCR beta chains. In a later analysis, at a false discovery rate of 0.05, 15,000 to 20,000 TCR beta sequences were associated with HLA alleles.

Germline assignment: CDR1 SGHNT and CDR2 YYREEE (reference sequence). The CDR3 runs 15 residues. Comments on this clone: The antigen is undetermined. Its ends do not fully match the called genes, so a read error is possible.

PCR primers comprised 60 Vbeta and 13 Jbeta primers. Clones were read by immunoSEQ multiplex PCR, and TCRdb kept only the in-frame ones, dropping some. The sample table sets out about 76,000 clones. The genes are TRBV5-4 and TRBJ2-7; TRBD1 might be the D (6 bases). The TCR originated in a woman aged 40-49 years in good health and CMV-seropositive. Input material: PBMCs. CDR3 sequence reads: CASALGRGAQYEQHF. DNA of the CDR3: TGTGCCAGCGCATTGGGCAGGGGTGCCCAGTACGAGCAGCACTTC.